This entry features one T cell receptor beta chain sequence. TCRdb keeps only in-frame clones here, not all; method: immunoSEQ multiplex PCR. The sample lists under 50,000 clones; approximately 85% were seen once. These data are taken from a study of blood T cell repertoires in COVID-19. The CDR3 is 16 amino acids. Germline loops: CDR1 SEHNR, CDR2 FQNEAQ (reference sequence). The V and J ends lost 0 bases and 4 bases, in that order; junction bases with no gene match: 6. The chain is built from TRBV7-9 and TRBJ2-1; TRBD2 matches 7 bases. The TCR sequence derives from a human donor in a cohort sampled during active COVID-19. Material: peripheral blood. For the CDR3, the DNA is TGTGCCAGCAGCTTAGCGGGCGGGGGACGGTACAATGAGCAGTTCTTC. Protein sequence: CASSLAGGGRYNEQFF.